Listed below are T cell receptor beta chains from one sample, sequenced in a study of T cells after yellow fever vaccination. TCRdb passed the 5' RACE reads through MiXCR, listing each CDR3 protein once. In the table there are 300,000 to 400,000 distinct CDR3 sequences, approximately 8% of which are singletons. This sample comprised PBMCs, obtained about 49 days after the first yellow fever vaccination. The receptors here all came from a man aged 18 to 29 who received the YFV17D yellow fever vaccine. The CDR3 runs from the conserved cysteine through the conserved F or W.

V gene,CDR3 protein
TRBV7-3,CASSFEPGQGVGNEQFF
TRBV10-3,CAISRDTGYEKLFF
TRBV12-3/TRBV12-4,CASSRLAEETQYF
TRBV7-9,CGGGVGETQYF
TRBV18,CASSPVLFDMNEQFF
TRBV7-3,CASSLLSGVNSYEQYF
TRBV5-1,CASSLAPGAANTEAFF
TRBV7-2,CASSARRANVLTF
TRBV23-1,CASGRRALDTESLYEQYF
TRBV18,CASSPPSTSLEQYF
TRBV29-1,CSVEGQGGAYEQYF
TRBV21-1,CASSKGGEAFF
TRBV27,CASSLTSWETQYF
TRBV16,CASSQSKEFYGYTF
TRBV29-1,CSVEAGFNTEAFF
TRBV6-5,CASSYGGRGGYTF
TRBV4-3,CASSQDLGANTGELFF
TRBV7-9,CASSSWTSGGIYNEQFF
TRBV7-2,CASSANQGGFPEAFF
TRBV7-8,CASSPKPDSNQPQHF
TRBV21-1,CASSKCREREQFF
TRBV4-2,CASSPQAGALAKNIQYF
TRBV12-3/TRBV12-4,CASSGGQGATGELFF
TRBV7-9,CASSFDGRYGYTF
TRBV5-1,CASSATGQGPNTQYF
TRBV7-2,CASSLDRGEDTQYF
TRBV11-1,CASSGSWTSGGPLQETQYF
TRBV18,CASSPPAREEGEAFF
TRBV29-1,CSVYPGATFFASGANVLTF
TRBV12-3/TRBV12-4,CASSTDRSSSYEQYF
TRBV7-2,CASSFGSLNTEAFF
TRBV24-1,CATSDSGQGKTQYF
TRBV20-1,CSARGFRSYNEQFF
TRBV3-1,CASSHRAGGDNEQFF
TRBV29-1,CSVGGSEQFF
TRBV4-2,CASSQASGADTQYF
TRBV18,CASSPRAGGTSSYNEQFF
TRBV20-1,CSAAQGGGADTEAFF
TRBV5-1,CASSLVIGSNYGYTF
TRBV7-8,CASSSRLAGGDNEQFF
TRBV20-1,CSARDLGSGGASYNEQFF
TRBV11-2,CASSSAVAGVETQYF
TRBV20-1,CSAAGRRGGTDTQYF
TRBV7-9,CATVGGGGHGYTF
TRBV7-9,CASSLAGPVHRTGELFF